These T cell receptor beta chains were read from a single sample in a study of T cells in Graves' hyperthyroidism and ophthalmopathy. TCRdb reprocessed the multiplex PCR reads via MiXCR and lists one record per CDR3 protein. The sample has over 700,000 distinct CDR3 sequences, 38% seen once. Sequenced material: blood. Every receptor here comes from a man between 18 and 35 years old with Graves' hyperthyroidism. CDR3s include the opening cysteine and the closing phenylalanine or tryptophan. The order of the fields is V gene, clone size, J gene, D gene, CDR3 DNA, CDR3 protein. A D gene is named only where the DNA matches it firmly. The size of a clone is reported for some rows only, either as once, few or many, or as a class for expanded clones.

V: TRBV5-1
size: -
J: TRBJ2-2
D: -
DNA: TGCGCCAGCAGCTTGGTTTGGACGGGTGGCACCGGGGAGCTGTTTTTT
CDR3: CASSLVWTGGTGELFF

V: TRBV7-2
size: -
J: TRBJ2-7
D: -
DNA: TGCGCCAGCAGCCAAGATTCGGGGTTCAGCTCCTACGAGCAGTACTTC
CDR3: CASSQDSGFSSYEQYF

V: TRBV7-9
size: many
J: TRBJ2-7
D: -
DNA: TGTGCCAGCAGCTTAGAGGGAGGACCCTACGAGCAGTACTTC
CDR3: CASSLEGGPYEQYF

V: TRBV12-3/TRBV12-4
size: few
J: TRBJ1-1
D: TRBD1
DNA: TGTGCCGGGCGACAGGGGGCTGGTGAAGCTTTCTTT
CDR3: CAGRQGAGEAFF

V: TRBV15
size: many
J: TRBJ1-1
D: -
DNA: TGTGCCACCAGCAGAGAGCTCTGGGAAACTGAAGCTTTCTTT
CDR3: CATSRELWETEAFF

V: TRBV11-2
size: -
J: TRBJ2-5
D: -
DNA: TGTGCCAGCAGCGGACCAGGGATGGAGACCCAGTACTTC
CDR3: CASSGPGMETQYF

V: TRBV2
size: many
J: TRBJ2-5
D: TRBD1
DNA: TGTGCCAGCAAATCCAGGGGGCTACAAGAGACCCAGTACTTC
CDR3: CASKSRGLQETQYF

V: TRBV20-1
size: many
J: TRBJ2-5
D: TRBD2
DNA: TGCAGTGCTAGGACTAGCGAAGAGACCCAGTACTTC
CDR3: CSARTSEETQYF

V: TRBV9
size: many
J: TRBJ2-2
D: -
DNA: TGTGCCAGCAGTCGGGACACGAACACCGGGGAGCTGTTTTTT
CDR3: CASSRDTNTGELFF

V: TRBV9
size: -
J: TRBJ2-7
D: -
DNA: TGTGCCAGCAGCGTAGCAGGAACAGACCTTATTTACGAGCAGTACTTC
CDR3: CASSVAGTDLIYEQYF

V: TRBV5-1
size: many
J: TRBJ1-4
D: -
DNA: TGCGCCAGCAGCCCGGACCTAAGCGAAGAAAAACTGTTTTTT
CDR3: CASSPDLSEEKLFF

V: TRBV12-3/TRBV12-4
size: -
J: TRBJ2-7
D: -
DNA: TGTGCCAGCAGTTTTAATCAGGGCCCGTACGAGCAGTACTTC
CDR3: CASSFNQGPYEQYF

V: TRBV10-3
size: many
J: TRBJ1-2
D: TRBD1
DNA: TGTGCCATCAGTGAGTCGAGAACAGGGGAAGGGTCTGGCTACACCTTC
CDR3: CAISESRTGEGSGYTF

V: TRBV6-5
size: few
J: TRBJ1-6
D: TRBD1
DNA: TGTGCCAGCAGTCCCTGGACAGGAGATAATTCACCCCTCCACTTT
CDR3: CASSPWTGDNSPLHF

V: TRBV2
size: few
J: TRBJ2-5
D: -
DNA: TGTGCCAGCAGTGAAGTGGGGGAACTCCAAGAGACCCAGTACTTC
CDR3: CASSEVGELQETQYF

V: TRBV30
size: -
J: TRBJ2-5
D: TRBD2
DNA: TGTGCCTGGAGTGCCGGACTAGCGGGAGGTGCAGAGACCCAGTACTTC
CDR3: CAWSAGLAGGAETQYF

V: TRBV7-9
size: many
J: TRBJ1-1
D: TRBD1
DNA: TGTGCCAGCAGCGCTGGGACAGGGGGTGCTTTCTTT
CDR3: CASSAGTGGAFF

V: TRBV25-1
size: many
J: TRBJ1-5
D: -
DNA: TGTGCCAGCAGCGCAGACGGGGGGAATCAGCCCCAGCATTTT
CDR3: CASSADGGNQPQHF

V: TRBV7-2
size: -
J: TRBJ2-6
D: -
DNA: TGTGCCAGCAGCCCGACAGGCTCCTCTGGGGCCAACGTCCTGACTTTC
CDR3: CASSPTGSSGANVLTF

V: TRBV7-8
size: -
J: TRBJ2-7
D: -
DNA: TGTGCCAGCAGCTTTCTTACAGGATCCCCCTACGAGCAGTACTTC
CDR3: CASSFLTGSPYEQYF

V: TRBV19
size: many
J: TRBJ1-5
D: -
DNA: TGTGCCAGTATTTCGTCTTCTGGGGTCAATCAGCCCCAGCATTTT
CDR3: CASISSSGVNQPQHF

V: TRBV29-1
size: -
J: TRBJ2-5
D: -
DNA: TGCAGCGTTGAAATGTGGGAGACCCAGTACTTC
CDR3: CSVEMWETQYF

V: TRBV19
size: -
J: TRBJ2-7
D: -
DNA: TGTGCCAGCCGGTTCCGGGGGAACCACGAGCAGTACTTC
CDR3: CASRFRGNHEQYF

V: TRBV5-1
size: few
J: TRBJ2-7
D: TRBD2
DNA: TGCGCCAGCAGCTTGGGCCAGGGCACCACTAGCGGGAGAAGTCGCGAGCAGTACTTC
CDR3: CASSLGQGTTSGRSREQYF

V: TRBV29-1
size: -
J: TRBJ2-2
D: -
DNA: TGCAGCGTTGAAAACGACCGGGGGGAGCTGTTTTTT
CDR3: CSVENDRGELFF

V: TRBV14
size: many
J: TRBJ1-2
D: TRBD1
DNA: TGTGCCAGCAGGGGGACAGGCACGAATGGCTACACCTTC
CDR3: CASRGTGTNGYTF

V: TRBV6-6
size: few
J: TRBJ2-7
D: -
DNA: TGTGCCAGCTGGACCGGACAGTCTTACGAGCAGTACTTC
CDR3: CASWTGQSYEQYF

V: TRBV10-3
size: -
J: TRBJ1-2
D: -
DNA: TGTGCCATCAGTCAGACGGGAGGCTACACCTTC
CDR3: CAISQTGGYTF

V: TRBV11-2
size: -
J: TRBJ1-5
D: TRBD1
DNA: TGTGCCAGCAGCTCGGGACAGAGGAGCAATCAGCCCCAGCATTTT
CDR3: CASSSGQRSNQPQHF

V: TRBV7-6
size: many
J: TRBJ2-2
D: -
DNA: TGTGCCAGCAGCCCGGGAACTAACACCGGGGAGCTGTTTTTT
CDR3: CASSPGTNTGELFF

V: TRBV10-3
size: few
J: TRBJ1-1
D: -
DNA: TGTGCCATCAGTGAGTCCGAGGGAGCTTTCTTT
CDR3: CAISESEGAFF

V: TRBV12-3/TRBV12-4
size: -
J: TRBJ2-5
D: -
DNA: TGTGCCAGCAGTATAGCGGCACAAGAGACCCAGTACTTC
CDR3: CASSIAAQETQYF

V: TRBV29-1
size: once
J: TRBJ1-5
D: -
DNA: TGCAGCGCCGCGTCTCCACAGCCCCAGCATTTT
CDR3: CSAASPQPQHF

V: TRBV5-1
size: many
J: TRBJ1-1
D: -
DNA: TGTGCCAGCAGCTTAGGAGGCATGAACACTGAAGCTTTCTTT
CDR3: CASSLGGMNTEAFF

V: TRBV29-1
size: -
J: TRBJ1-2
D: -
DNA: TGCAGCCCCGGCAACTATGGCTACACCTTC
CDR3: CSPGNYGYTF